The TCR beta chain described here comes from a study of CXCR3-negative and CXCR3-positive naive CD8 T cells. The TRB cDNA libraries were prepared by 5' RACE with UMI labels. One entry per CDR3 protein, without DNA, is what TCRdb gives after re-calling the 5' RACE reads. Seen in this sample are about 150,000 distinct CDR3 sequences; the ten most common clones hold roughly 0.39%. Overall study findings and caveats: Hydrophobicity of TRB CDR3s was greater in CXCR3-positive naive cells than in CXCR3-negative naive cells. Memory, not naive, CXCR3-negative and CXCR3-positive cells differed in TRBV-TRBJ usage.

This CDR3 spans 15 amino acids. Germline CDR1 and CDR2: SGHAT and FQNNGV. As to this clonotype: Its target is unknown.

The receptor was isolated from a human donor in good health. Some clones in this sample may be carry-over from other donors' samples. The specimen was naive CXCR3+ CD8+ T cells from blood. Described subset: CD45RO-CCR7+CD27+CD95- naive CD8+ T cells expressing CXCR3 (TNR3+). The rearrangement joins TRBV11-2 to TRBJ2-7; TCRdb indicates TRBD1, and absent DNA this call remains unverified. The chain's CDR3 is CASSLEGGRPYEQYF. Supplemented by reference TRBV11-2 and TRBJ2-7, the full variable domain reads EAGVAQSPRYKIIEKRQSVAFWCNPISGHATLYWYQQILGQGPKLLIQFQNNGVVDDSQLPKDRFSAERLKGVDSTLKIQPAKLEDSAVYLCASSLEGGRPYEQYFGPGTRLTVT.